This is a list of T cell receptor beta chains from one sample in a study of blood T cell repertoires in COVID-19. Data came from immunoSEQ multiplex PCR; TCRdb stores just in-frame clones and leaves some out. The table lists about 160,000 clones, around 87% of them singletons, with under 7.5% in the top ten. Sequencing was performed on peripheral blood. These receptor sequences come from a man older than 75 with acute or convalescent COVID-19. Each CDR3 is given with its conserved first and last residue. D genes are given only for firm matches. Only some rows state a clone size, as once, few, many or a class for expanded clones.

d_gene: .
abundance: once
j_gene: TRBJ2-5
v_gene: TRBV29-1
CDR3aa: CSVESRGKTQYF

d_gene: TRBD2
abundance: .
j_gene: TRBJ2-3
v_gene: TRBV5-1
CDR3aa: CASSLVPLAGGIDTQYF

d_gene: TRBD1
abundance: .
j_gene: TRBJ1-2
v_gene: TRBV3-1/TRBV3-2
CDR3aa: CASSWDRGNYGYTF

d_gene: TRBD2
abundance: .
j_gene: TRBJ2-7
v_gene: TRBV14
CDR3aa: CASSQESKPGLTPRSYEQYF

d_gene: .
abundance: few
j_gene: TRBJ2-7
v_gene: TRBV12-3/TRBV12-4
CDR3aa: CASSLAGYEQYF

d_gene: TRBD1
abundance: once
j_gene: TRBJ1-2
v_gene: TRBV30
CDR3aa: CAWSPAGGGYTF

d_gene: TRBD1
abundance: once
j_gene: TRBJ1-4
v_gene: TRBV18
CDR3aa: CASSPPGQGAANEKLFF

d_gene: TRBD1
abundance: .
j_gene: TRBJ2-1
v_gene: TRBV11-2
CDR3aa: CASTEGTGWAFEQFF

d_gene: .
abundance: .
j_gene: TRBJ1-1
v_gene: TRBV4-2
CDR3aa: CASSQDPRNTEAFF

d_gene: TRBD1
abundance: .
j_gene: TRBJ2-7
v_gene: TRBV5-4
CDR3aa: CASSSRTGGEGYEQYF

d_gene: .
abundance: few
j_gene: TRBJ2-6
v_gene: TRBV28
CDR3aa: CASKEHTSGANVLTF

d_gene: TRBD1
abundance: few
j_gene: TRBJ2-7
v_gene: TRBV5-1
CDR3aa: CASSLTGQGYYEQYF

d_gene: TRBD2
abundance: .
j_gene: TRBJ2-3
v_gene: TRBV5-1
CDR3aa: CASSLDAGGVTDTQYF

d_gene: .
abundance: .
j_gene: TRBJ2-2
v_gene: TRBV5-1
CDR3aa: CASSPEQNTGELFF

d_gene: .
abundance: .
j_gene: TRBJ2-3
v_gene: TRBV6-2/TRBV6-3
CDR3aa: CASSYGRSDTQYF

d_gene: TRBD1
abundance: once
j_gene: TRBJ1-2
v_gene: TRBV11-2
CDR3aa: CASRHGQGLSNYGYTF

d_gene: TRBD2
abundance: .
j_gene: TRBJ2-4
v_gene: TRBV6-5
CDR3aa: CASRTSEKSIQYF

d_gene: TRBD1
abundance: .
j_gene: TRBJ1-1
v_gene: TRBV19
CDR3aa: CASSIGPGQTKAFF

d_gene: .
abundance: .
j_gene: TRBJ1-2
v_gene: TRBV6-5
CDR3aa: CASSTTGTNYGYTF

d_gene: .
abundance: .
j_gene: TRBJ1-5
v_gene: TRBV28
CDR3aa: CASSFAGGGNQPQHF

d_gene: .
abundance: once
j_gene: TRBJ1-1
v_gene: TRBV6-1
CDR3aa: CASSERSQNTEAFF

d_gene: TRBD1
abundance: .
j_gene: TRBJ1-3
v_gene: TRBV19
CDR3aa: CASSSGGQGIYLQNTIYF

d_gene: TRBD1
abundance: .
j_gene: TRBJ2-7
v_gene: TRBV5-1
CDR3aa: CASSSPPGQGPYEQYF

d_gene: .
abundance: .
j_gene: TRBJ2-3
v_gene: TRBV27
CDR3aa: CASSSQPDIRTDTQYF

d_gene: TRBD2
abundance: .
j_gene: TRBJ2-3
v_gene: TRBV7-8
CDR3aa: CASSLDERERENTQYF

d_gene: TRBD1
abundance: .
j_gene: TRBJ2-5
v_gene: TRBV9
CDR3aa: CASSVQGAVMETQYF

d_gene: .
abundance: .
j_gene: TRBJ2-3
v_gene: TRBV5-6
CDR3aa: CASSLALTDMITDTQYF

d_gene: TRBD2
abundance: .
j_gene: TRBJ2-1
v_gene: TRBV18
CDR3aa: CASSPLLAAHDEQFF

d_gene: TRBD2
abundance: .
j_gene: TRBJ2-1
v_gene: TRBV3-1/TRBV3-2
CDR3aa: CASSQGLRMAGGPGEQFF

d_gene: TRBD2
abundance: .
j_gene: TRBJ2-1
v_gene: TRBV19
CDR3aa: CASMASGLSSYNEQFF

d_gene: .
abundance: .
j_gene: TRBJ1-2
v_gene: TRBV28
CDR3aa: CASTGPVGAGSYGYTF

d_gene: .
abundance: .
j_gene: TRBJ1-2
v_gene: TRBV30
CDR3aa: CAWGELYGYTF

d_gene: TRBD2
abundance: .
j_gene: TRBJ2-3
v_gene: TRBV29-1
CDR3aa: CSVLKRELAGRHTDTQYF

d_gene: TRBD1
abundance: .
j_gene: TRBJ2-7
v_gene: TRBV2
CDR3aa: CASTEDGTGKTYEQYF

d_gene: TRBD1
abundance: .
j_gene: TRBJ2-2
v_gene: TRBV19
CDR3aa: CASRTTGGVGELFF

d_gene: TRBD1
abundance: .
j_gene: TRBJ1-4
v_gene: TRBV5-1
CDR3aa: CASSLMTGINEKLFF

d_gene: .
abundance: .
j_gene: TRBJ2-1
v_gene: TRBV11-2
CDR3aa: CASSSPPPTYNEQFF

d_gene: .
abundance: .
j_gene: TRBJ1-1
v_gene: TRBV19
CDR3aa: CASSTRGGWPEAFF

d_gene: .
abundance: .
j_gene: TRBJ2-2
v_gene: TRBV15
CDR3aa: CATSRDFRATGELFF

d_gene: .
abundance: .
j_gene: TRBJ2-1
v_gene: TRBV21-1
CDR3aa: CASSKVGAGYNEQFF

d_gene: TRBD2
abundance: .
j_gene: TRBJ2-1
v_gene: TRBV5-1
CDR3aa: CASRSSGYSYNEQFF

d_gene: .
abundance: .
j_gene: TRBJ1-6
v_gene: TRBV7-6
CDR3aa: CASSLGEGIFPPLHF

d_gene: TRBD2
abundance: .
j_gene: TRBJ2-1
v_gene: TRBV2
CDR3aa: CASSEAGTRSNEQFF

d_gene: .
abundance: .
j_gene: TRBJ2-6
v_gene: TRBV6-5
CDR3aa: CASTPRSGANVLTF

d_gene: .
abundance: .
j_gene: TRBJ2-3
v_gene: TRBV2
CDR3aa: CASSLRTDTQYF

d_gene: TRBD1
abundance: .
j_gene: TRBJ2-6
v_gene: TRBV18
CDR3aa: CASSRDRGGANVLTF

d_gene: TRBD2
abundance: once
j_gene: TRBJ2-1
v_gene: TRBV20-1
CDR3aa: CSASGGTSGFYNEQFF

d_gene: TRBD2
abundance: .
j_gene: TRBJ2-5
v_gene: TRBV7-2
CDR3aa: CASSLGTSGQTQYF

d_gene: .
abundance: once
j_gene: TRBJ2-1
v_gene: TRBV7-9
CDR3aa: CASSLTGSSDEQFF

d_gene: .
abundance: .
j_gene: TRBJ1-1
v_gene: TRBV12-5
CDR3aa: CASGLRTGWGGTEAFF

d_gene: TRBD1
abundance: .
j_gene: TRBJ1-1
v_gene: TRBV5-4
CDR3aa: CASSLVTGGTEAFF

d_gene: .
abundance: .
j_gene: TRBJ1-2
v_gene: TRBV5-1
CDR3aa: CASSSGQTANYGYTF

d_gene: TRBD2
abundance: .
j_gene: TRBJ2-2
v_gene: TRBV10-3
CDR3aa: CAIKAGVTGELFF

d_gene: .
abundance: .
j_gene: TRBJ2-7
v_gene: TRBV27
CDR3aa: CASSLSAPSIYEQYF